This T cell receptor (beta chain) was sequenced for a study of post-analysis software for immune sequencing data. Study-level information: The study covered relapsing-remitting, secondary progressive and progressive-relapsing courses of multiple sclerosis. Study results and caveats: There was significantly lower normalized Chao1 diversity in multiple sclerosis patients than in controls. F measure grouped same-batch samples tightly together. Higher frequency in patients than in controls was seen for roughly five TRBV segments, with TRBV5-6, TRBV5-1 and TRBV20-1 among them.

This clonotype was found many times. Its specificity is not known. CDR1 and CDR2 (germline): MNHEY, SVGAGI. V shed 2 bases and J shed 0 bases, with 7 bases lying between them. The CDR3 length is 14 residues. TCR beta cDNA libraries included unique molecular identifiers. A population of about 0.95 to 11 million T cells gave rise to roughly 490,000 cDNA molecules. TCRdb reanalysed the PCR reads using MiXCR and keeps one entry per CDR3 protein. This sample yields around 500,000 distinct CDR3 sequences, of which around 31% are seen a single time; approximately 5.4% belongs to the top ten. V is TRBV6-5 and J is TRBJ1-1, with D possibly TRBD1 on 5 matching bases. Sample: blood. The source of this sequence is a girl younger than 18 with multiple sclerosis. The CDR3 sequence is CASSYMTVNTEAFF. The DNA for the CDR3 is TGTGCCAGCAGTTACATGACAGTGAACACTGAAGCTTTCTTT.